This is a list of T cell receptor beta chains from one sample in a study of blood T cell repertoires in COVID-19. Sequenced by immunoSEQ multiplex PCR; TCRdb stores in-frame clones only, minus some. The table records 490,000 or so clones, about 88% of them present only once. The sequenced material came from PBMCs or T cells enriched from blood (not recorded which). Source of these receptors: a woman between 55 and 75 years old who had recovered from COVID-19. Each CDR3 is given with its conserved first and last residue. A D gene is named only where the DNA matches it firmly. Clone size is given for some rows only: seen once, a few or many times, or a class if the clone is expanded.

NA | TRBJ2-3 | TRBD2 | TRBV11-3 | TGTGCCAGCAGCTTTAGCGGGGGGACAGATACGCAGTATTTT | CASSFSGGTDTQYF
NA | TRBJ2-1 | NA | TRBV3-1/TRBV3-2 | TGTGCCAGCAGCCAAATGGGGGCCTCCTACAATGAGCAGTTCTTC | CASSQMGASYNEQFF
NA | TRBJ1-5 | TRBD1 | TRBV6-5 | TGTGCCAGCAGTCGGGACAGGGGTGGCAATCAGCCCCAGCATTTT | CASSRDRGGNQPQHF
NA | TRBJ2-3 | TRBD2 | TRBV9 | TGTGCCAGCAGCGTAGGGGCGGGGGGCCGAACAGATACGCAGTATTTT | CASSVGAGGRTDTQYF
NA | TRBJ1-6 | TRBD1 | TRBV30 | TGTGCCTGGGGAGGACAGGCCAATTCACCCCTCCACTTT | CAWGGQANSPLHF
few | TRBJ1-4 | NA | TRBV30 | TGTGCCTGGAGTCAGGGCCCTGAAAAACTGTTTTTT | CAWSQGPEKLFF
NA | TRBJ2-2 | TRBD1 | TRBV12-5 | TGTGCTAGTGCACAGGGGGTCCTCACCGGGGAGCTGTTTTTT | CASAQGVLTGELFF
NA | TRBJ2-1 | NA | TRBV27 | TGTGCCAGCAGTTCTCCCGGGACTCCTTCGAGCTCCTACAATGAGCAGTTCTTC | CASSSPGTPSSSYNEQFF
many | TRBJ2-3 | NA | TRBV5-1 | TGCGCCAGCCGCGAGGCCTCTAGCACAGATACGCAGTATTTT | CASREASSTDTQYF
NA | TRBJ1-2 | NA | TRBV4-1 | TGCGCCAGCAACAAACCAGGGACACTCGGTGGCTACACCTTC | CASNKPGTLGGYTF
NA | TRBJ2-6 | NA | TRBV3-1/TRBV3-2 | TGTGCCAGCAGCCGGACAGCGAACTCTGGGGCCAACGTCCTGACTTTC | CASSRTANSGANVLTF
NA | TRBJ1-4 | NA | TRBV7-9 | TGTGCCAGCAGCTTCTACGTAAAGGGAGGGGAAAAACTGTTTTTT | CASSFYVKGGEKLFF
NA | TRBJ2-3 | TRBD1 | TRBV4-1 | TGCGCCAGCAGCCTAACAGGGGGCGCCTCAGATACGCAGTATTTT | CASSLTGGASDTQYF
NA | TRBJ1-2 | NA | TRBV10-1 | TGCGCCAGCAGTGTGGAGGATCCTAACTATGGCTACACCTTC | CASSVEDPNYGYTF
NA | TRBJ2-1 | TRBD1 | TRBV19 | TGTGCCAGTAGTATAGGGACAGGGACCTACAATGAGCAGTTCTTC | CASSIGTGTYNEQFF
NA | TRBJ2-5 | TRBD2 | TRBV10-1 | TGCGCCAGTTCCCTGACTAGCGGGGGCGCAGAGACCCAGTACTTC | CASSLTSGGAETQYF
NA | TRBJ1-2 | TRBD1 | TRBV2 | TGTGCCAGCAGGGCTGACAGGGAAAATGGCTACACCTTC | CASRADRENGYTF
NA | TRBJ1-2 | NA | TRBV18 | TGTGCCAGCTCACCGGGACAAGCAGAGGTCTATGGCTACACCTTC | CASSPGQAEVYGYTF
NA | TRBJ2-1 | NA | TRBV6-6 | TGTGCCAGCAGTTACGGGGGCGCTTGGTCGACTGAGCAGTTCTTC | CASSYGGAWSTEQFF
NA | TRBJ2-1 | TRBD2 | TRBV7-2 | TGTGCCAGCAGCTTGGGGCTAGCGGGGGGCAATGAGCAGTTCTTC | CASSLGLAGGNEQFF
once | TRBJ1-4 | NA | TRBV5-4 | TGTGCCAGCAGCCTAGAGTCAACTAATGAAAAACTGTTTTTT | CASSLESTNEKLFF
NA | TRBJ2-5 | TRBD2 | TRBV5-1 | TGCGCCAGCGATAAGCTAGCGGGGGGCTTGGAGACCCAGTACTTC | CASDKLAGGLETQYF
NA | TRBJ2-7 | TRBD1 | TRBV9 | TGTGCCAGCAGCCCCGCCGGGACAGGGGTGTACGAGCAGTACTTC | CASSPAGTGVYEQYF
NA | TRBJ1-2 | TRBD1 | TRBV3-1/TRBV3-2 | TGTGCCAGCAGCCAAGAGACAGGGAACTATGGCTACACCTTC | CASSQETGNYGYTF
NA | TRBJ1-3 | NA | TRBV29-1 | TGCAGCGTCTATACGGGATTCCCCTCTGGAAACACCATATATTTT | CSVYTGFPSGNTIYF
once | TRBJ1-2 | NA | TRBV7-2 | TGTGCCAGCACCTTACGACGGGAGAATGGCTACACCTTC | CASTLRRENGYTF
NA | TRBJ2-3 | NA | TRBV7-6 | TGTGCCAGCAGCTTACTAGCCGCTTGGGACTCCGAAAGCACAGATACGCAGTATTTT | CASSLLAAWDSESTDTQYF
NA | TRBJ2-7 | TRBD2 | TRBV18 | TGTGCCAGCTCACAAACTAGCGGGGCCTACGAGCAGTACTTC | CASSQTSGAYEQYF